Listed here are 6 T cell receptor beta chains from one sample, sequenced in a study of beta chain features in type 1 diabetes. Of the isolated RNA, all was reverse transcribed, and so the sequenced material was expressed TCRB transcripts. The repertoire was sequenced with immunoSEQ multiplex PCR; TCRdb's copy has only in-frame clones and lacks some. This sample has about 120,000 clones, with 17% found just once. Their specific antigens are unknown. Findings and limits, study-wide: Among all four CD4+ subsets, Type 1 diabetes patients had TCRB CDR3s that were moderately but significantly shorter.

Input material: central memory CD4+ T cells from blood. Receptors were obtained from a man younger than 30 with type 1 diabetes.

CDR3 protein: CASSPDSGQFF. The CDR3, as DNA: TGTGCCAGCAGTCCTGACTCTGGGCAGTTCTTC. V is TRBV2 and J is TRBJ2-1; D gene unclear. Germline V gene lookup returns CDR1 SNHLY and CDR2 FYNNEI. V lost 5 bases to trimming and J lost 12 bases, with 11 bases between them. This CDR3 has 11 amino acids.

V usage is TRBV2 and J usage is TRBJ2-5, with no clear D. The CDR3 spans 11 residues. CDR1 and CDR2 from the germline V gene are SNHLY and FYNNEI. V lost 7 bases and J 2 bases, leaving 5 bases between the germline ends. This chain's CDR3 is CASTQQETQYF. CDR3 nucleotides: TGTGCCAGCACACAACAAGAGACCCAGTACTTC.

The V call is TRBV7-3, the J call TRBJ2-3, with TRBD1 as a possible D gene (6 bases). The V gene's germline CDR1 is SGHTA and CDR2 FQGTGA. CDR3 length: 14 amino acids. The germline V and J ends were trimmed by 5 bases and 2 bases, with 11 bases remaining between them. The CDR3 sequence: CASSNDRSTDTQYF. The DNA of the CDR3 is TGTGCCAGCAGCAATGACAGGTCCACAGATACGCAGTATTTT. Full variable domain (rest looked up from reference TRBV7-3 and TRBJ2-3): GAGVSQTPSNKVTEKGKYVELRCDPISGHTALYWYRQSLGQGPEFLIYFQGTGAADDSGLPNDRFFAVRPEGSVSTLKIQRTERGDSAVYLCASSNDRSTDTQYFGPGTRLTVL.

This clone was recorded at least ten times. V is TRBV6-5 and J is TRBJ2-7, with D perhaps TRBD2 (5 bases). Germline lookup yields CDR1 MNHEY and CDR2 SVGAGI. The CDR3 contains 13 residues. The V end lost 11 bases, the J end lost 3 bases, and 17 bases lay between the germline ends. The CDR3 DNA is TGTGCCGCCCGAGGGATTGTAGGCTACGAGCAGTACTTC. Its translation: CAARGIVGYEQYF.

This clone has a count of ten or more. This rearrangement joins TRBV7-2 to TRBJ2-4; D unclear. Trimming cost V 3 bases and J 5 bases, with 11 bases left between them. The CDR3 is 14 residues long. CDR1 is SGHTA and CDR2 is FQGNSA in the germline V gene. CDR3 region: CASSFYGAQNIQYF. CDR3 nucleotide sequence: TGTGCCAGCAGCTTCTACGGAGCACAAAACATTCAGTACTTC.

This chain connects TRBV30 to TRBJ1-4, with TRBD1 matching 9 bases. CDR1 is GTSNPN and CDR2 is SVGIG in the germline V gene (reference sequence). The CDR3 is made up of 13 amino acids. The ends lost 2 bases at V and 9 bases at J; junction bases unmatched: 4. The CDR3 DNA sequence: TGTGCCTGGAGTATACAGGGGGCGAAAAAACTGTTTTTT. Translated, it gives CAWSIQGAKKLFF.